A single T cell receptor beta chain is shown here with its context. This clone's antigen is unknown. No base-level quality is on record; no much larger clone is a single base apart. The CDR3 holds 15 amino acids from the cysteine to the phenylalanine. Kept here is only the CDR3 DNA, which spans 45 bases and is read in frame from base 1. The library was prepared using the immunoSEQ multiplex PCR assay. Sourced from immuneACCESS, this table was stored by TCRdb with only in-frame sequences that have V and J called. A share of the clones is absent; for the studies checked, an unresolved V gene accounts for under half, and the remainder has no known explanation. The sample records 88,000 or so clones, approximately 90% of which are singletons. The ten most abundant clones make up 2.6% of the sample. This specimen comes from a study of T cell changes during pregnancy in multiple sclerosis (dated by TCRdb to between 2017 and 2020). Turning to the overall study: The study looked at changes in the T cell repertoire across pregnancy in women with multiple sclerosis.

This chain joins TRBV7-5 to TRBJ2-1; TRBD2 is the table's D call, not checked against the DNA. TRBV7-5 represents a pseudogene. Sequenced material: peripheral blood, taken before pregnancy. This TCR came from a female donor with multiple sclerosis, enrolled in a pregnancy study. The CDR3 amino acid sequence is: CARSPRRSSYNEQFF. The DNA reads as follows: TGTGCCAGAAGCCCGCGGCGGAGCTCCTACAATGAGCAGTTCTTC.